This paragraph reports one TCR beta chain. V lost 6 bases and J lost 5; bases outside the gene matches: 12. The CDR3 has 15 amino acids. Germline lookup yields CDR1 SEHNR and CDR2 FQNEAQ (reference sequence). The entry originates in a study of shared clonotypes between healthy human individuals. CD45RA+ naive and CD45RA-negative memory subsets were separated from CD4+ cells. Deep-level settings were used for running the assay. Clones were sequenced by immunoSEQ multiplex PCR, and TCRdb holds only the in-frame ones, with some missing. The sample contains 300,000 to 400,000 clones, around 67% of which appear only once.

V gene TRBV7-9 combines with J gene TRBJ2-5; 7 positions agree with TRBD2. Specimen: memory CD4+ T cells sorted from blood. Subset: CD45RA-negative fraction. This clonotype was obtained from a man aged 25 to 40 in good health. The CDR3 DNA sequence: TGTGCCAGCAGTCGTACGGCAGGGAGGGATGAGACCCAGTACTTC. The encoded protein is CASSRTAGRDETQYF.